These T cell receptor beta chains were read from a single sample in a study of cytomegalovirus exposure and HLA in healthy donors. Profiling relied on immunoSEQ multiplex PCR, and the TCRdb table lists in-frame clones only, not all of them. Among 150,000 to 200,000 clones listed, around 78% were seen once. The sample consisted of PBMCs. These receptors all come from a woman aged 25 to 45 in good health and CMV-seropositive. Each CDR3 is given with its conserved first and last residue.

j_call v_call cdr3_aa
TRBJ2-7 TRBV7-2 CASSPTGTGGEYEQYF
TRBJ2-7 TRBV6-4 CASSQDGAGVKYF
TRBJ1-3 TRBV6-1 CASSESYHPGNTIYF
TRBJ1-1 TRBV2 CASSPPGGYRDTEAFF
TRBJ1-5 TRBV4-1 CASSRGGVGRNQPQHF
TRBJ2-5 TRBV5-1 CASSTGTGILETQYF
TRBJ2-3 TRBV7-2 CASSLAGGVTDTQYF
TRBJ1-1 TRBV19 CASSKGVANTEAFF
TRBJ2-7 TRBV6-6 CASSYGQGEGYEQYF
TRBJ1-2 TRBV29-1 CSVHTSYGYTF
TRBJ2-3 TRBV30 CAWAFGRSGGTDTQYF
TRBJ1-5 TRBV7-9 CASSWGRDQPQHF
TRBJ2-5 TRBV4-1 CASSQEGQGETQYF
TRBJ2-5 TRBV28 CASSLFPSGGKTQYF
TRBJ2-3 TRBV6-4 CASSDGTGGADTQYF
TRBJ2-5 TRBV9 CASRSTGREGETQYF
TRBJ2-2 TRBV10-1 CASSDSPTGPGGPGELFF
TRBJ1-1 TRBV9 CASSVETGGKAFF
TRBJ2-7 TRBV5-1 CASSFGQPNSYEQYF
TRBJ1-3 TRBV6-5 CASSSTGTGSGNTIYF
TRBJ1-5 TRBV18 CASSPAVVASQPQHF
TRBJ1-2 TRBV5-4 CASSLDRRNYGYTF
TRBJ2-3 TRBV5-1 CASSHGSGTDTQYF
TRBJ2-1 TRBV18 CASSPPSQGAGNNEQFF
TRBJ1-1 TRBV7-9 CASSSKGTTNTEAFF
TRBJ2-7 TRBV6-4 CASSPSGSVGEQYF
TRBJ2-7 TRBV6-5 CASRQGAPYEQYF